One sample yielded the 30 T cell receptor beta chains listed below, sequenced in a study of CD8 T cells in Susac syndrome. cDNA came from approximately 0.5 to 1 ug RNA primed by random hexamers. TCRdb reprocessed the immunoSEQ multiplex PCR reads via MiXCR and lists one record per CDR3 protein. The sample yields about 430,000 distinct CDR3 sequences, around 85% seen once. Material: CD8+ T cells from PBMCs. The receptors were gathered from a human donor with multiple sclerosis.

The chain uses TRBV4-1 and TRBJ1-5; D may be TRBD1 (6 bases). The CDR3 has 16 amino acids. V gave up 1 base and J gave up 0 bases, with 10 bases separating them. From germline, CDR1 is MGHRA and CDR2 YSYEKL. The CDR3 reads CASSQAGAYSNQPQHF. The CDR3 nucleotides are TGCGCCAGCAGCCAAGCGGGGGCCTATAGCAATCAGCCCCAGCATTTT.

This clonotype appeared a single time. The chain carries TRBV1 and TRBJ2-7; TRBD1 reflects the table's D call only, with no check against the DNA. TRBV1 is classified as a pseudogene. The CDR3 has 14 amino acids. CDR3 DNA sequence: TGCACCAGCAAGAAATACGGGATAGGGCACGAGCAGTACTTC. This codes for CTSKKYGIGHEQYF.

The chain combines TRBV4-1 with TRBJ1-1, with a tentative D call TRBD1 (6 bases). V was pared by 0 bases and J by 3 bases, with 11 bases between. CDR1 is MGHRA and CDR2 is YSYEKL in the germline V gene. This CDR3 comprises 15 residues. This chain's CDR3 is CASSQEPPGDTEAFF. DNA for the CDR3: TGCGCCAGCAGCCAAGAACCCCCAGGGGACACTGAAGCTTTCTTT.

The chain is built from TRBV20-1 and TRBJ2-1; no clear D gene. The CDR3 extends over 13 amino acids. Trimming removed 2 bases from V and 5 bases from J, with 10 bases in between. Germline V gives CDR1 DFQATT, CDR2 SNEGSKA (reference sequence). The CDR3 DNA is TGCAGTGCTAGACCCCTTAACCACAATGAGCAGTTCTTC. Translating gives CSARPLNHNEQFF.

The rearrangement links TRBV20-1 to TRBJ2-5, with 7 bases fitting TRBD2. CDR1 is DFQATT, CDR2 SNEGSKA, per germline (reference sequence). After removal of 1 base from V and 4 bases from J, the junction contained 9 bases not matched to a gene. The CDR3 has 15 residues. As DNA, the CDR3 is TGCAGTGCTAGAGTCGAGGGAGGGCCGGCAGAGACCCAGTACTTC. This gives the protein CSARVEGGPAETQYF.

The DNA of the CDR3 is TGTGCCAGCAGCCCGAATTCCCCGGACAGGGATATTTTTCAGCCCCAGCATTTT. Its translation is CASSPNSPDRDIFQPQHF. The chain is built from TRBV7-8 and TRBJ1-5; 8 bases are a match to TRBD1. CDR1 and CDR2 (germline): SGHVS, FQNEAQ. With V trimmed by 5 bases and J by 6 bases, 18 bases remained unmatched. This CDR3 has 18 residues.

The chain joins TRBV28 to TRBJ2-7; the match to TRBD1 covers 9 bases. This CDR3 is built from 14 residues. The trim removed 5 bases at V and 3 bases at J, leaving 5 bases unmatched. Germline values: CDR1 MDHEN, CDR2 SYDVKM. In DNA, the CDR3 is TGTGCCAGCAGTCGACAGGGGGACAACTACGAGCAGTACTTC. Translation: CASSRQGDNYEQYF.

The count of this clonotype is one. The junction and the germline gene differ at one end; a read error may be behind it. The chain joins TRBV4-1 to TRBJ2-1, with 7 bases fitting TRBD1. The length of the CDR3 is 15 residues. CDR1 MGHRA and CDR2 YSYEKL come from the germline V gene. The CDR3 here is CASSQAGTEYNKQFF. CDR3 nucleotides: TGCGCCAGCAGCCAAGCCGGGACAGAATACAATAAGCAGTTCTTC.

A few counts support this clonotype. The J gene is TRBJ2-1, the V gene TRBV6-5, with 8 bases aligning to TRBD1. CDR1 and CDR2 from the germline V gene are MNHEY and SVGAGI. The trim removed 2 bases at V and 8 bases at J, leaving 8 bases unmatched. There are 15 residues in the CDR3. CDR3 residues: CASSYPGQGIDEQFF. Written as DNA, the CDR3 is TGTGCCAGCAGTTACCCCGGACAGGGAATCGATGAGCAGTTCTTC.

J is TRBJ2-4 and V is TRBV27; no clear D gene. Germline CDR1 and CDR2: MNHEY and SMNVEV (reference sequence). This CDR3 has 11 amino acids. Trimming removed 10 bases from V and 1 base from J, with 5 bases in between. The CDR3 sequence: CATMAKNIQYF. As DNA, the CDR3 is TGTGCCACCATGGCCAAAAACATTCAGTACTTC.

This chain uses TRBV7-9 with TRBJ2-1; maybe TRBD1 (5 bases). Germline V gives CDR1 SEHNR, CDR2 FQNEAQ (reference sequence). V was trimmed by 5 bases and J by 0 bases, leaving 20 bases between them. The CDR3 is 18 amino acids. The CDR3 sequence is CASSPPMRQNSSYNEQFF. The CDR3 DNA is TGTGCCAGCAGCCCCCCCATGAGACAGAATAGCTCCTACAATGAGCAGTTCTTC.

The CDR3 is CATLGGLEAFF. The CDR3 DNA follows: TGTGCCACCTTGGGGGGGCTAGAAGCTTTCTTT. The chain has TRBV25-1 and TRBJ1-1, with D possibly being TRBD1 (6 bases). CDR3 length: 11 amino acids. In germline, CDR1 is MGHDK, CDR2 SYGVNS. Trimming pared 10 bases from V and 8 bases from J, leaving 14 bases between. Supplemented by reference TRBV25-1 and TRBJ1-1, the full variable domain reads EADIYQTPRYLVIGTGKKITLECSQTMGHDKMYWYQQDPGMELHLIHYSYGVNSTEKGDLSSESTVSRIRTEHFPLTLESARPSHTSQYLCATLGGLEAFFGQGTRLTVV.

J is TRBJ2-1 and V is TRBV27, with a tentative D call TRBD2 (5 bases). The CDR3 is 14 amino acids. V lost 0 bases and J lost 3, with 6 bases in between. Germline CDR1 reads MNHEY; CDR2 reads SMNVEV (reference sequence). The CDR3 here is CASSLSLDYNEQFF. In nucleotides, the CDR3 is TGTGCCAGCAGTTTATCACTAGACTACAATGAGCAGTTCTTC.

The rearrangement uses TRBV25-1 and TRBJ1-1; D unclear. V was trimmed by 5 bases and J by 4 bases, leaving 5 bases between them. CDR1 MGHDK and CDR2 SYGVNS come from the germline V gene. The length of the CDR3 is 11 residues. The CDR3, as DNA: TGTGCCAGCAGTCAAGTCACTGAAGCTTTCTTT. Residues: CASSQVTEAFF.

This chain joins TRBV28 and TRBJ2-7; TRBD2 agrees at 8 bases. Germline CDR1 MDHEN, CDR2 SYDVKM. CDR3 length equals 14 residues. V was clipped by 6 bases and J by 0 bases; unmatched bases: 4. The CDR3 spells CASRIAGYSYEQYF. CDR3 bases: TGTGCCAGCAGGATAGCGGGATACTCCTACGAGCAGTACTTC. Full variable domain (missing parts from reference TRBV28 and TRBJ2-7): DVKVTQSSRYLVKRTGEKVFLECVQDMDHENMFWYRQDPGLGLRLIYFSYDVKMKEKGDIPEGYSVSREKKERFSLILESASTNQTSMYLCASRIAGYSYEQYFGPGTRLTVT.

This clonotype was counted between two and nine times. V is TRBV6-2 or TRBV6-3 and J is TRBJ2-7; D is uncertain. Trimming shortened V by 5 bases and J by 3 bases, and 8 bases separated the two germline ends. Germline V gene lookup returns CDR1 MNHEY and CDR2 SVGEGT. The CDR3 runs to 12 residues. The chain's CDR3 is CASSIYGYEQYF. The CDR3 DNA is TGTGCCAGCAGTATATACGGCTACGAGCAGTACTTC.

Only a few counts were recorded for this clonotype. This rearrangement joins TRBV7-9 to TRBJ2-5, with no clear D. V gave up 5 bases and J gave up 5 bases, with 15 bases separating them. This CDR3 is 14 amino acids long. CDR1 is SEHNR and CDR2 is FQNEAQ in the germline V gene (reference sequence). This CDR3 is CASSIPEQRETQYF. CDR3 DNA: TGTGCCAGCAGCATCCCCGAGCAAAGGGAGACCCAGTACTTC.

Many counts were recorded for this clonotype. The chain carries TRBV27 and TRBJ2-7; no clear D. The CDR3 totals 11 residues. V gave up 4 bases and J gave up 2 bases, with 3 bases separating them. Germline V lookup: CDR1 MNHEY, CDR2 SMNVEV (reference sequence). The CDR3 nucleotides are TGTGCCAGCAGTTCCCCCTACGAGCAGTACTTC. It specifies CASSSPYEQYF.

The chain is built from TRBV4-1 and TRBJ2-1; 10 bases fit TRBD2. This CDR3 region has 16 residues. Per the germline V gene, CDR1 is MGHRA and CDR2 is YSYEKL. The V segment lost 0 bases and the J segment 9 bases; nucleotides outside the gene matches: 8. The CDR3 coding sequence is TGCGCCAGCAGCCAAGAGGGAGCGGGAGGGCTCGGTGAGCAGTTCTTC. Its translation is CASSQEGAGGLGEQFF.

This clonotype is a singleton in its sample. The chain joins TRBV10-3 to TRBJ1-2; D not certain. The V gene lost 6 bases and the J gene lost 6 bases, with 11 bases spanning the gap. Germline-derived CDR1 and CDR2 are ENHRY and SYGVKD. This CDR3 has 12 residues. CDR3 loop: CAIRVAGHGYTF. CDR3 nucleotides: TGTGCCATCAGGGTGGCGGGCCATGGCTACACCTTC.

This chain uses TRBV4-1 with TRBJ2-5; no clear D gene. The CDR3 runs to 12 residues. The germline V gene encodes CDR1 MGHRA and CDR2 YSYEKL. The V end was cut by 4 bases, the J end by 5 bases, with 8 bases between. CDR3 in amino acids: CASSRGSETQYF. CDR3 DNA sequence: TGCGCCAGCAGCCGCGGTTCGGAGACCCAGTACTTC.

The V call is TRBV5-4, the J call TRBJ1-1; TRBD1 matches 8 bases. CDR3 length: 15 residues. Trimming cost V 0 bases and J 4 bases; bases outside gene matches: 5. Germline V gene data show CDR1 as SGHNT and CDR2 as YYREEE (reference sequence). As DNA, the CDR3 is TGTGCCAGCAGCTTGGGACAGGGGTCGGTCACTGAAGCTTTCTTT. This encodes CASSLGQGSVTEAFF.

V and J are TRBV4-1 and TRBJ2-7; 8 bases map to TRBD2. J lost 6 bases, V lost 0 bases, and 7 bases had no gene match. The CDR3 is made up of 15 amino acids. Germline V gene data show CDR1 as MGHRA and CDR2 as YSYEKL. In DNA, the CDR3 is TGCGCCAGCAGCCAAGATTTGAGACTAGCGCTCGAGCAGTACTTC. It specifies CASSQDLRLALEQYF.

The chain recombines TRBV27 with TRBJ2-7; possibly TRBD2 for D (5 bases). Trimming shortened V by 5 bases and J by 2 bases, and 13 bases separated the two germline ends. The CDR3 has 14 residues. CDR1 and CDR2 (germline): MNHEY, SMNVEV (reference sequence). CDR3 nucleotide sequence: TGTGCCAGCAGTGAGGGTGCGGGTACCTACGAGCAGTACTTC. Amino acid sequence: CASSEGAGTYEQYF.

Concerning this clonotype itself: The junction does not match germline at one end; this may be a read error. The genes are TRBV4-1 and TRBJ2-7, with a tentative D call TRBD1 (6 bases). Germline V CDR1 and CDR2: MGHRA, YSYEKL. The CDR3 consists of 15 residues. CDR3: CASGQGSVGFYEQYF. The CDR3 DNA follows: TGCGCCAGCGGCCAGGGGTCAGTCGGGTTCTACGAGCAGTACTTC.

The chain joins TRBV27 to TRBJ2-1, with 11 nucleotides matching TRBD2. This CDR3 spans 15 amino acids. Losses at the gene ends were 4 bases for V and 8 bases for J; bases not matched to a gene: 7. Germline lookup yields CDR1 MNHEY and CDR2 SMNVEV (reference sequence). The CDR3 DNA is TGTGCCAGCAGTTCGCCGCTAGCGGGAGGCGATGAGCAGTTCTTC. Its translation: CASSSPLAGGDEQFF.

This chain uses TRBV20-1 with TRBJ2-1; 7 bases map to TRBD2. The CDR3 totals 15 residues. V shed 0 bases and J 3 bases; nucleotides not matched to a gene: 5. Germline CDR1 is DFQATT and CDR2 is SNEGSKA (reference sequence). CDR3 protein: CSARDPGDYYNEQFF. CDR3 nucleotides: TGCAGTGCTAGAGATCCGGGGGACTACTACAATGAGCAGTTCTTC.

The rearrangement links TRBV24-1 to TRBJ2-3; D is possibly TRBD1 (5 bases). The CDR3 contains 17 residues. Trimming removed 1 base from V and 0 bases from J, with 13 bases in between. Germline V CDR1 and CDR2: KGHDR, SFDVKD. This chain's CDR3 is CATSDFARAYSTDTQYF. CDR3 in DNA: TGTGCCACCAGTGATTTCGCCAGGGCGTATAGCACAGATACGCAGTATTTT.

The chain is built from TRBV9 and TRBJ2-7, with TRBD2 identical over 10 bases. Germline CDR1 is SGDLS and CDR2 is YYNGEE. The V gene end was trimmed by 3 bases and the J gene end by 3 bases; junction bases not matched to a gene: 6. CDR3 size: 15 residues. CDR3 residues: CASSEGTSVYYEQYF. CDR3 nucleotides: TGTGCCAGCAGCGAGGGGACTAGCGTCTACTACGAGCAGTACTTC.

The V and J genes are TRBV12-5 and TRBJ1-5, with 7 bases identical to TRBD1. This CDR3 is 15 amino acids long. The trim removed 5 bases at V and 2 bases at J, leaving 6 bases unmatched. CDR1 is LGHNT and CDR2 is FRNRAP in the germline V gene. The CDR3 sequence: CASGTGDMGNQPQHF. As DNA, the CDR3 is TGTGCTAGTGGTACAGGGGACATGGGCAATCAGCCCCAGCATTTT. Variable domain in full (rest from reference TRBV12-5 and TRBJ1-5): DARVTQTPRHKVTEMGQEVTMRCQPILGHNTVFWYRQTMMQGLELLAYFRNRAPLDDSGMPKDRFSAEMPDATLATLKIQPSEPRDSAVYFCASGTGDMGNQPQHFGDGTRLSIL.